This is a list of T cell receptor beta chains from one sample in a study of T cells in localized non-small cell lung cancer. Libraries were prepared by immunoSEQ multiplex PCR; TCRdb keeps only in-frame clonotypes and omits some of them. The sample consists of more than 25,000 clones, approximately 90% of them appearing once. The material was peripheral blood, obtained before any cancer treatment. The receptors stem from a woman between 40 and 69 years old with stage I lung adenocarcinoma. Both conserved end residues are part of each CDR3. D genes are given only for firm matches. Only some rows state a clone size, as once, few, many or a class for expanded clones.

TRBV7-3	TRBD2	few	TRBJ2-1	TGTGCCAGCAGCCCGGGGACTAGCGGGAGTTACAATGAGCAGTTCTTC	CASSPGTSGSYNEQFF
TRBV5-1	-	once	TRBJ2-1	TGCGCCAGCACAGGGGCGTTGGCTAGCACCCTCCCTTCCCGGTACAATGAGCAGTTCTTC	CASTGALASTLPSRYNEQFF
TRBV15	TRBD1	-	TRBJ1-2	TGTGCCACCAGCCCACAGGGGGCAGATGGCTACACCTTC	CATSPQGADGYTF
TRBV11-3	-	-	TRBJ2-2	TGTGCCAGCAGCCGGACCTACCTTAACACCGGGGAGCTGTTTTTT	CASSRTYLNTGELFF
TRBV7-2	-	-	TRBJ2-5	TGTGCCAGCAGCTTAGTAGCGCCCCAAGAGACCCAGTACTTC	CASSLVAPQETQYF
TRBV19	TRBD1	-	TRBJ1-1	TGTGCCAGTAGTCTGACAGGGTCTGAAGCTTTCTTT	CASSLTGSEAFF
TRBV2	TRBD1	-	TRBJ1-5	TGTGCCAGCAGTGAGACAGGGGATCAGCCCCAGCATTTT	CASSETGDQPQHF
TRBV5-4	TRBD1	once	TRBJ1-1	TGTGCCAGCAGTTCAGACAGGGGCACTATGAACACTGAAGCTTTCTTT	CASSSDRGTMNTEAFF
TRBV5-5	-	-	TRBJ1-2	TGTGCCAGCAGCTTGGAGCAGGGGAAGGTGGGGGCTAGGCATGGCTACACCTTC	CASSLEQGKVGARHGYTF
TRBV7-2	-	-	TRBJ2-7	TGTGCCAGCAGTTTGGGGGCCTCCACCCAGGTCGAGCAGTACTTC	CASSLGASTQVEQYF
TRBV28	TRBD1	-	TRBJ1-5	TGTGCCAACAGCACAGGGACAGGATGGAATCGGCCCCAGCATTTT	CANSTGTGWNRPQHF
TRBV19	TRBD2	-	TRBJ2-3	TGTGCCAGTAGTCTCTCCTGGGCGGGGGGGCGAGATACGCAGTATTTT	CASSLSWAGGRDTQYF
TRBV5-1	TRBD1	-	TRBJ2-7	TGCGCCAGCAGCTTCCTCCCGGGACAGACCTACGAGCAGTACTTC	CASSFLPGQTYEQYF
TRBV19	-	few	TRBJ1-5	TGTGCCAGTGATACAAGAGATGCCAATCAGCCCCAGCATTTT	CASDTRDANQPQHF
TRBV7-9	-	-	TRBJ1-1	TGTGCCAGCAGCTTAGAATGGACGAACTATGAAGCTTTCTTT	CASSLEWTNYEAFF
TRBV11-2	-	-	TRBJ1-1	TGTGCCAGCAGCTTAAGGAGGGACACTGAAGCTTTCTTT	CASSLRRDTEAFF
TRBV2	-	-	TRBJ1-5	TGTGCCAGCAGTGATAGGGCCCTCAATCAGCCCCAGCATTTT	CASSDRALNQPQHF
TRBV9	-	few	TRBJ2-7	TGTGCCAGCAGCGTAGGGCAGGGCCCCACCGAGCAGTACTTC	CASSVGQGPTEQYF
TRBV27	TRBD1	-	TRBJ1-2	TGTGCCAGCAGTTTAGGGACAGGGAACCGTAACTATGGCTACACCTTC	CASSLGTGNRNYGYTF
TRBV5-6	-	-	TRBJ2-5	TGTGCCAGCACAGACGGAGTTCAAGAGACCCAGTACTTC	CASTDGVQETQYF
TRBV6-4	-	-	TRBJ2-6	TGTGCCAGCAGTGAAGGGGGAAATGCTGGGGCCAACGTCCTGACTTTC	CASSEGGNAGANVLTF
TRBV27	-	-	TRBJ1-2	TGTGCCAGCAGTCCGGCGGGGGAGTTTAACTATGGCTACACCTTC	CASSPAGEFNYGYTF
TRBV28	TRBD1	-	TRBJ1-6	TGTGCCAGCGGTATAGGACAGGGCAATTCACCCCTCCACTTT	CASGIGQGNSPLHF
TRBV4-1	-	-	TRBJ2-7	TGCGCCAGCAGCCAGCGATCCTCCTACGAGCAGTACTTC	CASSQRSSYEQYF
TRBV30	-	-	TRBJ1-1	TGTGCCTGGAGGTTGACAGGAGATATGAACACTGAAGCTTTCTTT	CAWRLTGDMNTEAFF
TRBV5-1	-	-	TRBJ2-5	TGCGCCAGCAGCTTGGCCCTTGGGGAGACCCAGTACTTC	CASSLALGETQYF
TRBV6-1	TRBD1	once	TRBJ1-5	TGTGCCAGCAGTGAAGCAGCGACCGGACAGGGGGCCTTTCAGCCCCAGCATTTT	CASSEAATGQGAFQPQHF
TRBV7-2	-	-	TRBJ2-5	TGTGCCAGCAGCCGCCGACACCTACAAGAGACCCAGTACTTC	CASSRRHLQETQYF
TRBV28	-	-	TRBJ1-2	TGTGCCAGCACCCCAGAACTGACAGTTTCCGGCTACACCTTC	CASTPELTVSGYTF
TRBV7-9	-	-	TRBJ1-1	TGTGCCAGCAGCTTATATTTCTCTGGGACGGGCAACACTGAAGCTTTCTTT	CASSLYFSGTGNTEAFF
TRBV28	-	-	TRBJ2-5	TGTGCCAGCAGTTTAATTGGGAGCGGAGAGACCCAGTACTTC	CASSLIGSGETQYF
TRBV7-9	-	medium-sized	TRBJ1-1	TGTGCCAGCAGCCGGACCGTGAACACTGAAGCTTTCTTT	CASSRTVNTEAFF
TRBV2	-	-	TRBJ2-2	TGTGCCAGCAGTGTCCCGACAGGGGAGGGCACCGGGGAGCTGTTTTTT	CASSVPTGEGTGELFF
TRBV6-6	-	-	TRBJ2-7	TGTGCCAGCAGCCCCCAATTCGAGCAGTACTTC	CASSPQFEQYF
TRBV11-3	TRBD1	-	TRBJ2-2	TGTGCCAGCAGCCATCGACAGGGATCCACCGGGGAGCTGTTTTTT	CASSHRQGSTGELFF
TRBV30	-	-	TRBJ2-2	TGTGCCTGGAGTGTACTAGGGGGTACCGGGGAGCTGTTTTTT	CAWSVLGGTGELFF
TRBV27	TRBD2	-	TRBJ2-2	TGTGCCAGCAGTTTTCACGGACTAGCGGGAGGGCCGAGGGGACTGGGCGGCGGGGAGCTGTTTTTT	CASSFHGLAGGPRGLGGGELFF
TRBV6-5	-	-	TRBJ2-5	TGTGCCAGCTCGGAGGGTAGATTGAAGACCCAGTACTTC	CASSEGRLKTQYF
TRBV7-2	-	-	TRBJ2-5	TGTGCCAGCAGCGCAAGGGGGGGAGAGACCCAGTACTTC	CASSARGGETQYF
TRBV28	-	-	TRBJ1-2	TGTGCCAGCAGTTTTATCGGCACAAGGAGGAATGGCTACACCTTC	CASSFIGTRRNGYTF
TRBV27	-	-	TRBJ1-1	TGTGCCAGCAGTCTCAACCCCGGGGGAGGAGAAGCTTTCTTT	CASSLNPGGGEAFF
TRBV21-1	-	-	TRBJ2-7	TGTGCCAGCAGCAAAGCCCACCGGGACAGGGAAGAGAACGAGCAGTACTTC	CASSKAHRDREENEQYF